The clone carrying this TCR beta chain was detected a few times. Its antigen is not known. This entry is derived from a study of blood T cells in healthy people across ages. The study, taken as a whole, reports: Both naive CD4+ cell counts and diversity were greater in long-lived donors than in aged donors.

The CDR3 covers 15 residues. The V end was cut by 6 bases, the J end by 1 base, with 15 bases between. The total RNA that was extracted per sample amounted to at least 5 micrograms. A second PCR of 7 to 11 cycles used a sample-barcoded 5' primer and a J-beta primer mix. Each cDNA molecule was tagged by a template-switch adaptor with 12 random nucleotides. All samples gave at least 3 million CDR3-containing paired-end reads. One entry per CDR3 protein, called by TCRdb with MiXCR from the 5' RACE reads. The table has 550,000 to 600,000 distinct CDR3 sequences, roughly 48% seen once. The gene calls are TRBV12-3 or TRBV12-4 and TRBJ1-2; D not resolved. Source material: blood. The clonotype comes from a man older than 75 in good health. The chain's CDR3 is CASRAMGGLNYGYTF. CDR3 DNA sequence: TGTGCCAGCAGGGCGATGGGAGGGCTTAACTATGGCTACACCTTC.